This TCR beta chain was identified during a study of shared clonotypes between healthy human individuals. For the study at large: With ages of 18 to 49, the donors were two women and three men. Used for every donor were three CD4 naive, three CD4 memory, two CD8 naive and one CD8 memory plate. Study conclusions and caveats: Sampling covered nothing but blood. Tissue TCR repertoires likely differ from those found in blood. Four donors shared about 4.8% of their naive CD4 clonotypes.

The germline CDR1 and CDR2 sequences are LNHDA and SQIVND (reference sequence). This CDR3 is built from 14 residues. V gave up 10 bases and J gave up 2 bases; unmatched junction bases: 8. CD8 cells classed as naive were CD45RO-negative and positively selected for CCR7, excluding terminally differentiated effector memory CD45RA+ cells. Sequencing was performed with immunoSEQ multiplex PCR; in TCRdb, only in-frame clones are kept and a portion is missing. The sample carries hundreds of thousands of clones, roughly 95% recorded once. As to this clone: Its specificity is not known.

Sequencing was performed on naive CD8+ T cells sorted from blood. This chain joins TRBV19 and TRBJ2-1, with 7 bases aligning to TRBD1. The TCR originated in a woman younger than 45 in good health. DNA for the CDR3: TGTGCCACAGCAGACAGGGAACCCTACAATGAGCAGTTCTTC. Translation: CATADREPYNEQFF. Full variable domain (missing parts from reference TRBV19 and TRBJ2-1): DGGITQSPKYLFRKEGQNVTLSCEQNLNHDAMYWYRQDPGQGLRLIYYSQIVNDFQKGDIAEGYSVSREKKESFPLTVTSAQKNPTAFYLCATADREPYNEQFFGPGTRLTVL.